A single T cell receptor (beta chain) is shown here with its context. The antigen is undetermined. Its ends do not fully match the called genes, so a read error is possible. The data were obtained in a study of response to subunit inactivated influenza vaccine. Broader study findings: Authors suggested seasonal influenza vaccinations each recruit few new T cells.

TCRdb re-called the RT-PCR reads through MiXCR, storing one row per CDR3 protein. This sample has roughly 630,000 distinct CDR3 sequences, with 14% found just once. The V gene's germline CDR1 is SEHNR and CDR2 FQNEAQ (reference sequence). CDR3 length: 13 amino acids. The rearrangement joins TRBV7-9 to TRBJ1-5, with D maybe TRBD1 (5 bases). The TCR sequence derives from a man aged 50 to 60 who received an inactivated influenza vaccine. Here the sequenced sample was PBMCs from blood, taken approximately 15 days before vaccination. CDR3 bases: TGTCCCAGCAGCCGGGACGGAAATCAGCCCCAGCATTTT. Translation: CPSSRDGNQPQHF.